The clone carrying this TCR beta chain was seen a few times. Its cognate antigen is unknown. This CDR3 comprises 14 residues. Germline V lookup: CDR1 MNHNY, CDR2 SVGAGI (reference sequence). The V and J ends lost 7 bases and 3 bases respectively, with 12 bases between them. These data belong to a study of blood T cells in healthy people across ages. Overall study findings and caveats: PBMCs left unsorted prevented a conclusive naive versus antigen-experienced comparison. A strong correlation between TCR beta diversity and naive T cell percentage was seen.

Primed by a sample-barcoded 5' primer and a J-beta primer mix, a second PCR proceeded for about 7 to 11 cycles. TCRdb used MiXCR to reprocess the 5' RACE reads, holding one entry per CDR3 protein. Among more than 700,000 distinct CDR3 sequences, 53% were seen once, and the ten largest hold roughly 37%. The specimen sequenced was blood. The TCR sequence derives from an elderly man in good health. The chain joins TRBV6-6 to TRBJ1-4, with D uncertain. The CDR3 sequence is CASTPSGPNEKLFF. In nucleotides, the CDR3 is TGTGCCAGCACCCCGAGTGGACCTAATGAAAAACTGTTTTTT.